The clone carrying this TCR beta chain showed up just a few times. What it binds is not known. CDR1 is MGHDK and CDR2 is SYGVNS in the germline V gene. The CDR3 sequence is 14 residues long. V dropped 5 bases and J dropped 6 bases, with 13 bases sitting between them. Here immunoSEQ multiplex PCR was the method, and the copy in TCRdb shows in-frame clones only, minus some. The table lists tens of thousands of clones, 70% to 90% of them singletons. The sample is drawn from a study of OX40 agonist ivuxolimab in advanced cancers. Study overall: Antecedent anti-PD-1, anti-PD-L1 or anti-CTLA-4 therapy was permissible, with approximately 44% having received some.

Blood samples were obtained at baseline, cycle 4 day 1, and cycle 7 day 1. Study findings and constraints: Within 6 weeks, CD4+ and CD8+ blood T cells expanded clonally at 0.1 to 3.0 mg/kg. More expanded clones were seen, on average, in CD8+ T cells than in CD4+.

The specimen comprised CD4+ or CD8+ T cells sorted from blood, sampled in a trial of the OX40 agonist ivuxolimab. The clonotype comes from an adult with an advanced solid tumor such as melanoma, head and neck, liver or kidney cancer. This chain links TRBV25-1 with TRBJ2-2; D assignment may be TRBD1 or TRBD2 (5 bases each). Here the CDR3 reads CASSWGSVAGELFF. The CDR3 DNA sequence: TGTGCCAGCAGTTGGGGGAGCGTGGCCGGGGAGCTGTTTTTT.